One sample yielded the 22 T cell receptor beta chains listed below, sequenced in a study of shared clonotypes between healthy human individuals (dated by TCRdb to the early 2020s). The receptor library was made with the immunoSEQ multiplex PCR assay. Here the immuneACCESS table is served through TCRdb, limited to in-frame sequences with V and J called. Missing clones are a known gap in these copies; in checked studies unresolved V genes cover under half, and the rest lacks a known reason. The sample table lists more than 550,000 clones, about nine tenths of them with a count of one. 34% of the sample is taken by the ten largest. Sequencing used memory CD8+ T cells from PBMCs. Interpreted using the paper, the cell subset or site label stands for: CD45RO+ cells pooled with CCR7-negative TemRA cells. The receptors were sampled from a young man in good health. Some clones in this sample may be carry-over from other donors' samples.

This chain connects TRBV11-2 to TRBJ1-1, with unresolved D. Germline CDR1 SGHAT, CDR2 FQNNGV. V was pared by 5 bases and J by 0 bases, with 10 bases between. The CDR3 totals 14 residues. CDR3 DNA sequence: TGTGCCAGCAGCACCCAACAGATGAACACTGAAGCTTTCTTT. Encoded protein: CASSTQQMNTEAFF.

V usage is TRBV11-2 and J usage is TRBJ1-1; D possibly corresponds to TRBD1 (6 bases). The CDR3 has 15 amino acids. Germline values: CDR1 SGHAT, CDR2 FQNNGV. V was clipped by 1 base and J by 5 bases, with 14 bases between them. CDR3 nucleotides: TGTGCCAGCAGCTTAGTTCCCAGGGGCGGGACTGAAGCTTTCTTT. Encoded protein: CASSLVPRGGTEAFF.

The CDR3 DNA follows: TGTGCCAGCAGCTTAGGTTACGGGGACCAAGAGACCCAGTACTTC. This codes for CASSLGYGDQETQYF. The V and J genes are TRBV7-9 and TRBJ2-5; D possibly corresponds to TRBD2 (5 bases). In germline, CDR1 is SEHNR, CDR2 FQNEAQ (reference sequence). The length of the CDR3 is 15 residues. Trimming stripped 1 base from V and 0 bases from J, with 9 bases between.

This chain connects TRBV7-9 to TRBJ2-2; tentatively, D is TRBD1 (5 bases). Germline CDR1 and CDR2: SEHNR and FQNEAQ (reference sequence). The V end was cut by 10 bases, the J end by 6 bases, with 15 bases between. The CDR3 is 13 residues long. The CDR3 is CAIPQVTSGELFF. The CDR3 bases are TGTGCCATTCCACAGGTTACGTCCGGGGAGCTGTTTTTT.

The chain recombines TRBV11-2 with TRBJ2-7, with 8 bases aligning to TRBD1. The CDR3 length is 15 residues. V lost 8 bases and J lost 8; bases outside the gene matches: 17. CDR1 and CDR2 (germline): SGHAT, FQNNGV. CDR3 DNA: TGTGCCAGCGAGGGACAGGATTTGAGACGGGAACAGCAGTACTTC. Its translation: CASEGQDLRREQQYF.

The chain employs TRBV27 and TRBJ1-1, with 7 bases lining up with TRBD1. The CDR3 is made up of 15 amino acids. From germline, CDR1 is MNHEY and CDR2 SMNVEV (reference sequence). V dropped 2 bases and J dropped 4; count of bases not matched to a gene: 7. Here the CDR3 reads CASSLGAGGVTEAFF. The CDR3 region has the DNA TGTGCCAGCAGTTTAGGGGCAGGGGGAGTCACTGAAGCTTTCTTT.

This sequence joins TRBV12-5 and TRBJ2-1; D gene unclear. CDR3 length: 9 residues. Germline assignment: CDR1 LGHNT and CDR2 FRNRAP. V shed 8 bases and J shed 7 bases, with 3 bases lying between them. CDR3 nucleotide sequence: TGTGCTAGTCGGAATGAGCAGTTCTTC. It is translated as CASRNEQFF.

V is TRBV10-3 and J is TRBJ2-5; 8 bases align to TRBD1. V lost 6 bases, J lost 5 bases, and 11 bases stayed unmatched. This CDR3 is 15 amino acids long. Germline CDR1 is ENHRY and CDR2 is SYGVKD. The CDR3 loop reads CAISLRQGMEETQYF. The CDR3, as DNA: TGTGCCATCAGCTTAAGACAGGGGATGGAGGAGACCCAGTACTTC.

The chain joins TRBV19 to TRBJ2-4; D unclear. CDR1 LNHDA and CDR2 SQIVND come from the germline V gene (reference sequence). CDR3 length: 14 residues. V was pared by 4 bases and J by 1 base, with 8 bases between. This chain's CDR3 is CASSTTEAKNIQYF. The DNA for the CDR3 is TGTGCCAGTAGTACCACAGAGGCCAAAAACATTCAGTACTTC.

The CDR3 bases are TGTGCCATCAGTGAGTCTGCTTTGGGTCACAGGAACACGACTTACGGCTACACCTTC. Amino acid sequence: CAISESALGHRNTTYGYTF. V gene TRBV10-3 combines with J gene TRBJ1-2; tentatively, D is TRBD1 (5 bases). The germline gives CDR1 ENHRY, CDR2 SYGVKD. This CDR3 region has 19 residues. Deletions cut 0 bases from V and 8 bases from J, with 28 bases between.

This sequence joins TRBV9 and TRBJ1-1, with 11 bases matching TRBD1. The CDR3 runs 19 residues. V shed 1 base and J 5 bases; nucleotides not matched to a gene: 16. Germline V lookup: CDR1 SGDLS, CDR2 YYNGEE. CDR3 bases: TGTGCCAGCAGCGTAACCCCTTGGACAGGGGGCGAGGGGAGGACTGAAGCTTTCTTT. This encodes CASSVTPWTGGEGRTEAFF.

The chain joins TRBV2 to TRBJ2-6; D is ambiguous. The CDR3 has 16 residues. V lost 4 bases to trimming and J lost 0 bases, with 10 bases between them. Germline V gives CDR1 SNHLY, CDR2 FYNNEI. CDR3 nucleotide sequence: TGTGCCAGCAGTGTACGGACGGTCTCTGGGGCCAACGTCCTGACTTTC. It encodes CASSVRTVSGANVLTF. Using reference TRBV2 and TRBJ2-6 for the parts outside the CDR3, the full variable domain is EPEVTQTPSHQVTQMGQEVILRCVPISNHLYFYWYRQILGQKVEFLVSFYNNEISEKSEIFDDQFSVERPDGSNFTLKIRSTKLEDSAMYFCASSVRTVSGANVLTFGAGSRLTVL.

The gene calls are TRBV28 and TRBJ2-1, with TRBD1 as a possible D gene (6 bases). Trimming left V 5 bases short and J 7 bases short, with 18 bases between. The CDR3 runs to 15 residues. Germline CDR1 reads MDHEN; CDR2 reads SYDVKM. In DNA form, the CDR3 reads TGTGCCAGCAGTCCCCCCCGAATCGACAGGAATGAGCAGTTCTTC. Its protein product is CASSPPRIDRNEQFF.

A single count supports this clone. This sequence joins TRBV5-1 and TRBJ2-5, with D perhaps TRBD2 (5 bases). Germline CDR1 reads SGHRS; CDR2 reads YFSETQ. This CDR3 is 15 amino acids long. Trimming took 6 bases from V and 2 from J, leaving 17 bases between them. The CDR3 nucleotides are TGCGCCAGCATCCCCGGCGGAGGTCGACAAGAGACCCAGTACTTC. Translating gives CASIPGGGRQETQYF.

The V and J genes are TRBV7-2 and TRBJ1-2, with 10 bases aligning to TRBD1. In germline, CDR1 is SGHTA, CDR2 FQGNSA. This CDR3 contains 15 residues. V lost 5 bases, J lost 2 bases, and 5 bases stayed unmatched. As DNA, the CDR3 is TGTGCCAGCAGCCCAGACAGGGGGCGGAACTATGGCTACACCTTC. Translating gives CASSPDRGRNYGYTF.

The rearrangement uses TRBV28 and TRBJ1-4; no clear D gene. The length of the CDR3 is 12 residues. From germline, CDR1 is MDHEN and CDR2 SYDVKM. Trimming removed 6 bases from V and 10 bases from J, with 12 bases in between. This CDR3 is CASSPPRGKLFF. The CDR3 coding sequence is TGTGCCAGCAGCCCCCCTCGAGGAAAACTGTTTTTT. Together with reference TRBV28 and TRBJ1-4, the CDR3 gives the full variable domain: DVKVTQSSRYLVKRTGEKVFLECVQDMDHENMFWYRQDPGLGLRLIYFSYDVKMKEKGDIPEGYSVSREKKERFSLILESASTNQTSMYLCASSPPRGKLFFGSGTQLSVL.

The V call is TRBV14, the J call TRBJ2-7; 7 bases line up with TRBD2. Germline lookup yields CDR1 SGHDN and CDR2 FVKESK. The trim removed 0 bases at V and 6 bases at J, leaving 8 bases unmatched. This CDR3 comprises 15 residues. The CDR3 coding sequence is TGTGCCAGCAGCCAAGAGGAGCGGGGCTTCCCCGAGCAGTACTTC. It is translated as CASSQEERGFPEQYF.

The table lists this clone with a few counts. V and J are TRBV9 and TRBJ1-1; possibly TRBD1 for D (6 bases). CDR3 size: 15 residues. The germline V and J ends were trimmed by 0 bases and 7 bases, with 16 bases remaining between them. Germline lookup yields CDR1 SGDLS and CDR2 YYNGEE. The CDR3 coding sequence is TGTGCCAGCAGCGTAGCGGGGGCGACCGTCCATGAAGCTTTCTTT. The encoded protein is CASSVAGATVHEAFF.

The chain combines TRBV27 with TRBJ2-1; 9 nucleotides align to TRBD2. Germline CDR1 reads MNHEY; CDR2 reads SMNVEV (reference sequence). V lost 3 bases and J lost 8; bases outside the gene matches: 11. The CDR3 runs 16 residues. The CDR3 region is CASSFRGTSPRDEQFF. CDR3 DNA: TGTGCCAGCAGTTTTAGAGGGACTAGCCCCCGGGATGAGCAGTTCTTC.

V usage is TRBV11-3 and J usage is TRBJ2-6; 9 bases align to TRBD1. The CDR3 runs to 18 residues. The germline V gene encodes CDR1 SGHNT and CDR2 YENEEA. The trim removed 5 bases at V and 0 bases at J, leaving 8 bases unmatched. CDR3 DNA sequence: TGTGCCAGCAGCCCCCGGGACAGGGACCTCTCTGGGGCCAACGTCCTGACTTTC. Translated: CASSPRDRDLSGANVLTF.

The rearrangement uses TRBV7-7 and TRBJ2-7, with D unclear. This CDR3 spans 15 amino acids. Trimming cost V 1 base and J 0 bases, with 10 bases left between them. In germline, CDR1 is SSHAT, CDR2 FNYEAQ (reference sequence). CDR3 sequence: CASSLECGYSYEQYF. The CDR3 bases are TGTGCCAGCAGCTTAGAGTGCGGCTACTCCTACGAGCAGTACTTC.

The V and J genes are TRBV21-1 and TRBJ1-2; the D call of TRBD1 is as the table states it, not checked on the DNA. TRBV21-1 is a known pseudogene. The CDR3 is 19 residues long. CDR3 coding DNA: TGTGCCAGCAGCAAAACCCATGAGCCAACAGGGGGCGAAAACTATGGCTACACCTTC. This encodes CASSKTHEPTGGENYGYTF.